The table lists the clone carrying this T cell receptor beta chain with a few counts. Its antigen is currently unknown. Libraries for TCR beta were made by quantitative 5'-RACE with molecular barcodes. Using its own MiXCR run on the 5' RACE reads, TCRdb lists one record per CDR3 protein. The sample carries roughly 300,000 distinct CDR3 sequences, 8% recorded once. These data originate in a study of CD8 T cells in ankylosing spondylitis. Points from the study as a whole: Relatively scarce in peripheral blood, disease-linked clones were CD8+. A TCR beta motif made of under 10 highly homologous variants seemed typical of ankylosing spondylitis blood. Previously reported in reactive arthritis synovial fluid and blood were some of the motif variants. As reported, disease-linked clones showed significant enrichment in matched ankylosing spondylitis synovial fluid.

The sequence came from a male donor with ankylosing spondylitis. Sample: blood, either unsorted or a sorted T cell fraction (not recorded which).

CDR3 sequence reads: CASSPGQTANTGELFF. CDR3 nucleotide sequence: TGTGCCAGCTCACCGGGACAGACCGCGAACACCGGGGAGCTGTTTTTT. The chain has TRBV18 and TRBJ2-2; 7 positions agree with TRBD1. This CDR3 has 16 residues. V lost 3 bases to trimming and J lost 0 bases; unmatched junction nucleotides: 4. CDR1 KGHSH and CDR2 LQKENI come from the germline V gene.